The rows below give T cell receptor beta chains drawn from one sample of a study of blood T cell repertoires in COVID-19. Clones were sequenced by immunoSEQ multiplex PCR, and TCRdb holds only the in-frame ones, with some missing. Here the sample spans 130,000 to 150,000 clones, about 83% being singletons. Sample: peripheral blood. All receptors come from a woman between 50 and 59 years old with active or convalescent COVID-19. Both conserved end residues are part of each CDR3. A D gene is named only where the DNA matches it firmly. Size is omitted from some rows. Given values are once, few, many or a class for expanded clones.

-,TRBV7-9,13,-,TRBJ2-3,CASSFTGTDTQYF,TGTGCCAGCAGCTTTACAGGTACTGATACGCAGTATTTT
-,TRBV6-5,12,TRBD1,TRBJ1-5,CASLQGFQPQHF,TGTGCCAGCTTACAGGGGTTCCAGCCCCAGCATTTT
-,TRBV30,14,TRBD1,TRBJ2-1,CAWSATGTGAEQFF,TGTGCCTGGAGTGCGACAGGGACAGGGGCTGAGCAGTTCTTC
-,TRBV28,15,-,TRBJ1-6,CASSFLGGYNSPLHF,TGTGCCAGCAGTTTTTTGGGGGGGTATAATTCACCCCTCCACTTT
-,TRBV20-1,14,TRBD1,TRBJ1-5,CSASRDSLYQPQHF,TGCAGTGCTAGTAGGGACAGCCTTTATCAGCCCCAGCATTTT
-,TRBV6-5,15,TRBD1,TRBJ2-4,CASSRTGIAKNIQYF,TGTGCCAGCAGTAGGACAGGAATAGCCAAAAACATTCAGTACTTC
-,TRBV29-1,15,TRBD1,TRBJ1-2,CSVDAGTGGDYGYTF,TGCAGCGTTGACGCCGGGACAGGGGGCGACTATGGCTACACCTTC
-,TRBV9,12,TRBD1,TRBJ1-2,CASSGTGGGYTF,TGTGCCAGCAGCGGTACAGGGGGCGGCTACACCTTC
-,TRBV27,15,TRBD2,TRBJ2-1,CASSFGEGLYNEQFF,TGTGCCAGCAGTTTTGGGGAGGGTCTCTACAATGAGCAGTTCTTC
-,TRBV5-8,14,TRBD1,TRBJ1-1,CASSSQGGSTEAFF,TGTGCCAGCAGCTCACAGGGGGGGTCCACTGAAGCTTTCTTT
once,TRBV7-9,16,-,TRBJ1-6,CASSLAWGRRDTPLHF,TGTGCCAGCAGCTTAGCGTGGGGCAGGCGGGATACACCCCTCCACTTT
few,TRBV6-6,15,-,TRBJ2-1,CASSSGTLQYNEQFF,TGTGCCAGCAGCTCCGGGACATTACAGTACAATGAGCAGTTCTTC
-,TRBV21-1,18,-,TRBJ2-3,CASSKTSGGAGCTDTQYF,TGTGCCAGCAGCAAGACTAGCGGGGGGGCCGGTTGCACAGATACGCAGTATTTT
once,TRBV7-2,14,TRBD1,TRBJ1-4,CASSRTGGNEKLFF,TGTGCCAGCAGCAGGACAGGGGGCAATGAAAAACTGTTTTTT
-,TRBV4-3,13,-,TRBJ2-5,CASSQDSPGTQYF,TGCGCCAGCAGCCAAGATTCCCCAGGAACCCAGTACTTC
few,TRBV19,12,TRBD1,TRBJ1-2,CASRTGDDGYTF,TGTGCCAGCCGGACAGGGGACGATGGCTACACCTTC
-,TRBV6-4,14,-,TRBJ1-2,CASRQGLLIYGYTF,TGTGCCAGCAGGCAGGGGCTCCTCATCTATGGCTACACCTTC
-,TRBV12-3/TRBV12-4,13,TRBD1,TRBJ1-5,CASTETGSQPQHF,TGTGCCAGCACCGAGACAGGGAGTCAGCCCCAGCATTTT
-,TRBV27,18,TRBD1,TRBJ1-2,CASSSPTRKIRGPDGYTF,TGTGCCAGCAGTTCACCGACGAGAAAAATCAGGGGGCCCGATGGCTACACCTTC
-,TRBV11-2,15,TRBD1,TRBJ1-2,CASSPQPGTDYGYTF,TGTGCCAGCAGCCCCCAACCGGGGACAGACTATGGCTACACCTTC